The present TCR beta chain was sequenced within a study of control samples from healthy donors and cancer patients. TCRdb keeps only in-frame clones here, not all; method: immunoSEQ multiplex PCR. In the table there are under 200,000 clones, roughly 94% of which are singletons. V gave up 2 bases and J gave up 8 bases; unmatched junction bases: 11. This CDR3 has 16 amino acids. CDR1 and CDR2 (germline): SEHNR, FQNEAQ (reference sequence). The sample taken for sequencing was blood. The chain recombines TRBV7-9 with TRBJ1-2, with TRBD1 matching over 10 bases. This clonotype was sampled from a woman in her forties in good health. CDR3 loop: CASSLTDTDRGRGYTF. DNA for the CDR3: TGTGCCAGCAGCTTAACCGACACTGACAGGGGGCGAGGCTACACCTTC.